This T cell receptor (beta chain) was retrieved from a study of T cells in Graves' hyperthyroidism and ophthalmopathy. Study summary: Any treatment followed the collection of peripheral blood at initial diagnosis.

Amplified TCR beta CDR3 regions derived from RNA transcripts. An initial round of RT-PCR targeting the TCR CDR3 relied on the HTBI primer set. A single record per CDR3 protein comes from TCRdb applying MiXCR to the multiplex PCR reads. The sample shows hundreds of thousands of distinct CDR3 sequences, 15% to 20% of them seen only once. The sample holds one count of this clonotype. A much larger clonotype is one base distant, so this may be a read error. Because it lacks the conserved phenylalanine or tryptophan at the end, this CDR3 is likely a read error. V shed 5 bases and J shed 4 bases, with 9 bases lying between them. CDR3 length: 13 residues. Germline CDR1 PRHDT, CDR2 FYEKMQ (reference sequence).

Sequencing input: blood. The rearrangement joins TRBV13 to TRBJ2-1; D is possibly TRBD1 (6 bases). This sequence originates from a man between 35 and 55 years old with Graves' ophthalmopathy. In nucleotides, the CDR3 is TGTGCCAGCAGCCCGGACAGTTACAATGAGCAGTTCTCC. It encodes CASSPDSYNEQFS.